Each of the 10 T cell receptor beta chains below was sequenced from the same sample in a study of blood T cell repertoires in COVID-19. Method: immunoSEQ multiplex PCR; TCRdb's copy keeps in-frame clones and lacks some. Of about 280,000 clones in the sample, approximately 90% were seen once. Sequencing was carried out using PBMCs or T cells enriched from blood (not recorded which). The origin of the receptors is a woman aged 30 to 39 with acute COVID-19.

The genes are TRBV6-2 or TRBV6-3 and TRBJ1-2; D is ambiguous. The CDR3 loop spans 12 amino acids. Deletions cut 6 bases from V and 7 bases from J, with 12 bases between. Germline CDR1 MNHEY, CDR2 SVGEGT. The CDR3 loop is CASSSWEGGYTF. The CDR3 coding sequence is TGTGCCAGCAGCTCGTGGGAGGGTGGCTACACCTTC.

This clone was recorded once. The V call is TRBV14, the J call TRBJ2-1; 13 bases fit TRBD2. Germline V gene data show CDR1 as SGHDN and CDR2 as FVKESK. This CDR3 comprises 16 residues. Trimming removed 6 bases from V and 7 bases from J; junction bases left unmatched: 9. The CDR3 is CASSLLAGGPVNEQFF. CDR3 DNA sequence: TGTGCCAGCAGTTTACTAGCGGGAGGGCCGGTGAATGAGCAGTTCTTC.

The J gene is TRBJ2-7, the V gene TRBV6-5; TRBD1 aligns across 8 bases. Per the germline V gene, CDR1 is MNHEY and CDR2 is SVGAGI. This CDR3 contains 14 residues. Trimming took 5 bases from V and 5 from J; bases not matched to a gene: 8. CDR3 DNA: TGTGCCAGCAGTAAGGGAGACAGGGGCCACGAGCAGTACTTC. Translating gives CASSKGDRGHEQYF.

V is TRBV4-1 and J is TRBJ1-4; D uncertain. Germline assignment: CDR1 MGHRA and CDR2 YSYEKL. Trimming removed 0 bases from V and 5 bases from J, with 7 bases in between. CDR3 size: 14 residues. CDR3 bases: TGCGCCAGCAGCCAAGATCTCAGGAATGAAAAACTGTTTTTT. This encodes CASSQDLRNEKLFF.

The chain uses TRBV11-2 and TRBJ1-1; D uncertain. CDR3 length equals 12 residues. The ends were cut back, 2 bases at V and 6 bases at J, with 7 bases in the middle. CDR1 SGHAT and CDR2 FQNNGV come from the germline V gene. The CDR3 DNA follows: TGTGCCAGCAGCTTAAATCGGGCTGAAGCTTTCTTT. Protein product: CASSLNRAEAFF. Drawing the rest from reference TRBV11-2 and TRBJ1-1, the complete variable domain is EAGVAQSPRYKIIEKRQSVAFWCNPISGHATLYWYQQILGQGPKLLIQFQNNGVVDDSQLPKDRFSAERLKGVDSTLKIQPAKLEDSAVYLCASSLNRAEAFFGQGTRLTVV.

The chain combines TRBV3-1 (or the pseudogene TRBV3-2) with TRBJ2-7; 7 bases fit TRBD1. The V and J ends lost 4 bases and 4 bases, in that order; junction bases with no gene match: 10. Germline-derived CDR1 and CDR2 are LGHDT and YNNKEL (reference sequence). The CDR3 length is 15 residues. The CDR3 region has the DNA TGTGCCAGCAGCCCCCGTCCCGGGACAGTATACGAGCAGTACTTC. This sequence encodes CASSPRPGTVYEQYF.

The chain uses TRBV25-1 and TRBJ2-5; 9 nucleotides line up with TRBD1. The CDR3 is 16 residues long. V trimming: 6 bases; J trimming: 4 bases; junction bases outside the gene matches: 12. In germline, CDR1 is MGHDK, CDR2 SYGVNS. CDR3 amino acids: CASSSQGARVGETQYF. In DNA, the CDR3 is TGTGCCAGCAGCTCACAGGGGGCGCGGGTTGGAGAGACCCAGTACTTC.

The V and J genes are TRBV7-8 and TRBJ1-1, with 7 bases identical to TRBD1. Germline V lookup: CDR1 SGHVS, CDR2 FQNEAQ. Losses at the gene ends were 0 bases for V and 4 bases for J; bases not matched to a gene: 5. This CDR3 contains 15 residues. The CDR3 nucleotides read TGTGCCAGCAGCTTAGCCCCGGGACAGATCACTGAAGCTTTCTTT. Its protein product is CASSLAPGQITEAFF.

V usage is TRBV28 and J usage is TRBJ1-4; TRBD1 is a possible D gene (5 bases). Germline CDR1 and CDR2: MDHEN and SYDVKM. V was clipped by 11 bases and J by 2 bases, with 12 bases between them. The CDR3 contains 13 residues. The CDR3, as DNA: TGTGCCTCTCAGGGTTCTACTAATGAAAAACTGTTTTTT. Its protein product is CASQGSTNEKLFF.

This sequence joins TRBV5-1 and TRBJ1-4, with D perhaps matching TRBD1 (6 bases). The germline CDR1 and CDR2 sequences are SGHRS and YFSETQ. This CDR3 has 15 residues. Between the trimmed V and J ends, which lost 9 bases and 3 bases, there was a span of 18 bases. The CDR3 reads CATRNSPGANEKLFF. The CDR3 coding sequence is TGCGCCACCCGAAACTCCCCAGGGGCTAATGAAAAACTGTTTTTT.